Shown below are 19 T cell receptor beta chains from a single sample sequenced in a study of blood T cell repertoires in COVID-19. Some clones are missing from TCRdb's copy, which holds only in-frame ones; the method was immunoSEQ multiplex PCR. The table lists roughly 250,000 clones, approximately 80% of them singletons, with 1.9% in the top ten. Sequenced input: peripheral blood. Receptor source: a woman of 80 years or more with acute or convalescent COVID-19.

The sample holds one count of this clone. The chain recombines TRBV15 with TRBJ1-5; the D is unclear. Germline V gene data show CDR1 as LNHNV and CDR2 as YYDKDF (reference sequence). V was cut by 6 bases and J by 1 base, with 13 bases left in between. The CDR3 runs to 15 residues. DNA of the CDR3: TGTGCCACCAGGGAGGGTTTAGTGAGCAATCAGCCCCAGCATTTT. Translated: CATREGLVSNQPQHF.

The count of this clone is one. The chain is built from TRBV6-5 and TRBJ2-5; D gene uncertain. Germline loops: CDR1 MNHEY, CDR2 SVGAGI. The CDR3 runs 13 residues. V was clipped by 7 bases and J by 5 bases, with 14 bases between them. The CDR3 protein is CASTNRVVETQYF. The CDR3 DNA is TGTGCCAGCACCAACCGGGTTGTGGAGACCCAGTACTTC.

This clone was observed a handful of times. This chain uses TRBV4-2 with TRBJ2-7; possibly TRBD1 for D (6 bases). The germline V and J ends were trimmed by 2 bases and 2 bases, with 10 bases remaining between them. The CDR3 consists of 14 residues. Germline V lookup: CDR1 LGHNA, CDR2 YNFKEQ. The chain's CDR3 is CASSQRDTTYEQYF. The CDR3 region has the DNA TGTGCCAGCAGCCAAAGGGACACCACCTACGAGCAGTACTTC.

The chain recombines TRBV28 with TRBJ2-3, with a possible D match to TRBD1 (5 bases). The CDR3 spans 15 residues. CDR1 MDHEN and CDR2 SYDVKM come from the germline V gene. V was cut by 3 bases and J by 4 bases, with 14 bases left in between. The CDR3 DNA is TGTGCCAGCAGTTTCACCCCAGGGTGGCCAGATACGCAGTATTTT. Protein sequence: CASSFTPGWPDTQYF.

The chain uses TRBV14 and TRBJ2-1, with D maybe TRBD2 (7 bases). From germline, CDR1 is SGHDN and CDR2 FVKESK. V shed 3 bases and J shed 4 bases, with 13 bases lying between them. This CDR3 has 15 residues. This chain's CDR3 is CASSQNRGGYNEQFF. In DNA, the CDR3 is TGTGCCAGCAGCCAGAATAGGGGGGGATACAATGAGCAGTTCTTC. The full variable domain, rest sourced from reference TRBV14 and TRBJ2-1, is EAGVTQFPSHSVIEKGQTVTLRCDPISGHDNLYWYRRVMGKEIKFLLHFVKESKQDESGMPNNRFLAERTGGTYSTLKVQPAELEDSGVYFCASSQNRGGYNEQFFGPGTRLTVL.

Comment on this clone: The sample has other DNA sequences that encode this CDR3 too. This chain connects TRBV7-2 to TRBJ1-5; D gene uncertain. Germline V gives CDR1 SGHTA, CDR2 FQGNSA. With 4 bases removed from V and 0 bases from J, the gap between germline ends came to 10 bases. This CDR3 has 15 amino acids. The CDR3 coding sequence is TGTGCCAGCAGCTCCTACCGGGATAGCAATCAGCCCCAGCATTTT. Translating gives CASSSYRDSNQPQHF.

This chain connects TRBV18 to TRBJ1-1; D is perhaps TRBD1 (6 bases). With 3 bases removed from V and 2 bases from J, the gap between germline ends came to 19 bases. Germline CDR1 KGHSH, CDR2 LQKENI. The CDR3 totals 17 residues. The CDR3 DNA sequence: TGTGCCAGCTCACCGTCCGTCCGCCAGGGGTCAAACACTGAAGCTTTCTTT. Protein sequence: CASSPSVRQGSNTEAFF.

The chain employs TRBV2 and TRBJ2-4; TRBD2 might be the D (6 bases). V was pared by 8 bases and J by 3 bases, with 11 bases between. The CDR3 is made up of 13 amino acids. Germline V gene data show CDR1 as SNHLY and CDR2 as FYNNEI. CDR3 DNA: TGTGCCAGCTCACACGGGGGCAAAAACATTCAGTACTTC. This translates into CASSHGGKNIQYF.

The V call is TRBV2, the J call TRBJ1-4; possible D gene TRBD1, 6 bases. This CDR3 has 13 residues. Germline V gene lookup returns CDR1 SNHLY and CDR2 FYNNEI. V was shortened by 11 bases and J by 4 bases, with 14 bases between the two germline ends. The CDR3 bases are TGTGCCGGCACGGACAGCCTTAATGAAAAACTGTTTTTT. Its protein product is CAGTDSLNEKLFF. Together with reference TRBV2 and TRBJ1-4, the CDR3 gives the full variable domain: EPEVTQTPSHQVTQMGQEVILRCVPISNHLYFYWYRQILGQKVEFLVSFYNNEISEKSEIFDDQFSVERPDGSNFTLKIRSTKLEDSAMYFCAGTDSLNEKLFFGSGTQLSVL.

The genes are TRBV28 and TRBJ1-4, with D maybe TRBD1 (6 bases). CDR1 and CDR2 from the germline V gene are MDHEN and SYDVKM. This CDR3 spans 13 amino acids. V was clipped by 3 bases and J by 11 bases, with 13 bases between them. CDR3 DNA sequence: TGTGCCAGCAGTTTGGGGGGGCGTTATAAACTGTTTTTT. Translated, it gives CASSLGGRYKLFF.

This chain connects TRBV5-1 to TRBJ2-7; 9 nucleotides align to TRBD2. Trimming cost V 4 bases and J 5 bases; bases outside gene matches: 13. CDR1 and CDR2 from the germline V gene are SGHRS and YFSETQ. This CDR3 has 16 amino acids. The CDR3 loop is CASSPAVREGLNEQYF. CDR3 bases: TGCGCCAGCAGCCCGGCCGTGCGGGAGGGCCTCAACGAGCAGTACTTC.

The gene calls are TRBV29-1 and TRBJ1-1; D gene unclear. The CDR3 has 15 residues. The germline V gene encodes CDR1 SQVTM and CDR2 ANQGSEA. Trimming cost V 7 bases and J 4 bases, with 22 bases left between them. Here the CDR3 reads CSATSWAGRVTEAFF. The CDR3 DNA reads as TGCAGCGCCACATCCTGGGCGGGGAGGGTCACTGAAGCTTTCTTT.

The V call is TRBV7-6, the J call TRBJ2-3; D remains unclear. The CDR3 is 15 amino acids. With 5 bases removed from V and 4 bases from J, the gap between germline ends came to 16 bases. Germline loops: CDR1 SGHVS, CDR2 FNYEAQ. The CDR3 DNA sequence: TGTGCCAGCAGCCCAGAAAGTATTGCGGCAGATACGCAGTATTTT. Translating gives CASSPESIAADTQYF.

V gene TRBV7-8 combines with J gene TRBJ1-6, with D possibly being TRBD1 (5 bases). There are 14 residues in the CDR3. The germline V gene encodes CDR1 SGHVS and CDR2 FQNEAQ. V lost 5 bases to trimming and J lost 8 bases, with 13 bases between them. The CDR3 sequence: CASSPTGRDSPLHF. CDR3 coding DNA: TGTGCCAGCAGCCCCACAGGCCGGGATTCACCCCTCCACTTT.

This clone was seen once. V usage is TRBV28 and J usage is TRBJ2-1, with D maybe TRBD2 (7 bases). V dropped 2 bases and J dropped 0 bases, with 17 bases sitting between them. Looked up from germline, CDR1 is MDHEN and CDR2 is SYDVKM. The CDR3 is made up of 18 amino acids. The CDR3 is CASSLDRTRPYSYNEQFF. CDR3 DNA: TGTGCCAGCAGTTTAGACAGGACTAGACCATACTCCTACAATGAGCAGTTCTTC.

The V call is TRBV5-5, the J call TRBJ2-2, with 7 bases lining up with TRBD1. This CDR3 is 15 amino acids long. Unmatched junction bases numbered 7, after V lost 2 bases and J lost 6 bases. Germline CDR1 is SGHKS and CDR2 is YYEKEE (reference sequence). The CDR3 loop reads CASSLRQGGAGELFF. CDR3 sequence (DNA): TGTGCCAGCAGCTTACGACAGGGTGGCGCCGGGGAGCTGTTTTTT.

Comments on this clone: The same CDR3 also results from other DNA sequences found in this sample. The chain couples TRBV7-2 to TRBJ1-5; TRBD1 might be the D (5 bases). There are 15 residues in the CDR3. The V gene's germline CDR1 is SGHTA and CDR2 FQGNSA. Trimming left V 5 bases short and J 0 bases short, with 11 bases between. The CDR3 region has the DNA TGTGCCAGCAGCCGCCAGGGTAATAGCAATCAGCCCCAGCATTTT. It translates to CASSRQGNSNQPQHF. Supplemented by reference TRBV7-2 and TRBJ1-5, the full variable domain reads GAGVSQSPSNKVTEKGKDVELRCDPISGHTALYWYRQSLGQGLEFLIYFQGNSAPDKSGLPSDRFSAERTGGSVSTLTIQRTQQEDSAVYLCASSRQGNSNQPQHFGDGTRLSIL.

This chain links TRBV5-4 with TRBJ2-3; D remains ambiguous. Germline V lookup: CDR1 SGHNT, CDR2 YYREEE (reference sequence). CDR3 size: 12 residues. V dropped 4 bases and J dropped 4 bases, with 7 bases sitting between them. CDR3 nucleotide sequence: TGTGCCAGCAGCCTACCCGCAGATACGCAGTATTTT. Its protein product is CASSLPADTQYF.

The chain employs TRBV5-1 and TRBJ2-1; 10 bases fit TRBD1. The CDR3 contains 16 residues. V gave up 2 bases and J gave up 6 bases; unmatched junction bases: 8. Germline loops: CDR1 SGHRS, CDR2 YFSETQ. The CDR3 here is CASSFSPGQGINEQFF. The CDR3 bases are TGCGCCAGCAGCTTCTCACCGGGACAGGGGATCAATGAGCAGTTCTTC.